The next 17 T cell receptor beta chains were all read from a single sample in a study of Ad26.COV2.S vaccination and SARS-CoV-2 variants. Stated treatment: some 20 received Ad26.COV2.S at low or high dose, single or two shots; 5 received placebo; per-sample allocation not given. Repertoires come from day 63 after the first vaccine or placebo injection. The repertoire was sequenced with immunoSEQ multiplex PCR; TCRdb's copy has only in-frame clones and lacks some. The sample records about 460,000 clones, roughly nine tenths being singletons. The material sequenced was peripheral blood, taken in a trial of Ad26.COV2.S vaccine versus placebo. All receptors come from a person aged 18-60 years who received the Ad26.COV2.S COVID-19 vaccine or a placebo.

The chain uses TRBV3-1 (or the pseudogene TRBV3-2) and TRBJ1-4, with 10 positions matching TRBD1. Germline assignment: CDR1 LGHDT and CDR2 YNNKEL (reference sequence). Trimming removed 2 bases from V and 7 bases from J; junction bases left unmatched: 4. The CDR3 loop spans 15 amino acids. CDR3 DNA: TGTGCCAGCAGCCAACTGGGACAGGGGCGTGAAAAACTGTTTTTT. Translation: CASSQLGQGREKLFF.

The genes are TRBV18 and TRBJ1-1; D unclear. From germline, CDR1 is KGHSH and CDR2 LQKENI. Between the trimmed V and J ends, which lost 4 bases and 6 bases, there was a span of 15 bases. This CDR3 has 14 residues. CDR3 sequence (DNA): TGTGCCAGCTCACTGGCGTTGGAGGATGCTGAAGCTTTCTTT. It yields the protein CASSLALEDAEAFF. Using reference TRBV18 and TRBJ1-1 for the parts outside the CDR3, the full variable domain is NAGVMQNPRHLVRRRGQEARLRCSPMKGHSHVYWYRQLPEEGLKFMVYLQKENIIDESGMPKERFSAEFPKEGPSILRIQQVVRGDSAAYFCASSLALEDAEAFFGQGTRLTVV.

V and J are TRBV11-3 and TRBJ2-1; no reliable D call. The CDR3 covers 15 residues. Trimming pared 3 bases from V and 2 bases from J, leaving 11 bases between. CDR1 and CDR2 from the germline V gene are SGHNT and YENEEA. The CDR3 region has the DNA TGTGCCAGCAGCTTGGGGAACGCGGCCTACAATGAGCAGTTCTTC. It codes for CASSLGNAAYNEQFF.

V is TRBV5-6 and J is TRBJ2-7; 9 bases map to TRBD1. CDR3 length: 17 residues. V shed 0 bases and J 4 bases; nucleotides not matched to a gene: 11. Germline V lookup: CDR1 SGHDT, CDR2 YYEEEE. The CDR3 sequence is CASSLALTGGKRYEQYF. CDR3 nucleotides: TGTGCCAGCAGCTTGGCCCTCACAGGGGGCAAAAGATACGAGCAGTACTTC.

The rearrangement uses TRBV9 and TRBJ2-2, with D hard to call. V was cut by 7 bases and J by 6 bases, with 10 bases left in between. CDR3 size: 12 residues. The germline V gene encodes CDR1 SGDLS and CDR2 YYNGEE. Here the CDR3 DNA reads TGTGCCAGCCAGTTGTCGGCCGGGGAGCTGTTTTTT. It is translated as CASQLSAGELFF.

The chain uses TRBV2 and TRBJ1-1, with 8 bases lining up with TRBD1. Germline lookup yields CDR1 SNHLY and CDR2 FYNNEI. The J segment lost 0 bases and the V segment lost 6 bases, leaving 3 bases of the junction unmatched. This CDR3 has 14 residues. CDR3: CASRYRGMNTEAFF. CDR3 bases: TGTGCCAGCAGGTACAGGGGGATGAACACTGAAGCTTTCTTT.

The chain recombines TRBV6-5 with TRBJ1-5; D unresolved. This CDR3 is built from 12 residues. CDR1 and CDR2 (germline): MNHEY, SVGAGI. V lost 8 bases to trimming and J lost 5 bases, with 10 bases between them. Here the CDR3 reads CASDSVDQPQHF. CDR3 nucleotides: TGTGCCAGCGATTCGGTCGATCAGCCCCAGCATTTT.

The rearrangement links TRBV7-9 to TRBJ2-3; a possible D gene is TRBD2 (6 bases). The CDR3 sequence is 16 residues long. V was cut by 1 base and J by 4 bases, with 15 bases left in between. The germline V gene encodes CDR1 SEHNR and CDR2 FQNEAQ (reference sequence). CDR3 nucleotides: TGTGCCAGCAGCTTAGTAGGGTCCCCGGGGGCAGATACGCAGTATTTT. It specifies CASSLVGSPGADTQYF.

The chain links TRBV6-5 to TRBJ2-7, with a weak D call TRBD1 (5 bases). The germline V and J ends were trimmed by 6 bases and 6 bases, with 9 bases remaining between them. The germline gives CDR1 MNHEY, CDR2 SVGAGI. The CDR3 is made up of 11 amino acids. This chain's CDR3 is CASSDSREQYF. CDR3 DNA sequence: TGTGCCAGCAGCGACAGTCGCGAGCAGTACTTC.

CDR3 protein: CASSFRDKFLLVETQYF. The CDR3 DNA follows: TGTGCCAGCAGCTTTCGGGACAAATTCCTCCTGGTGGAGACCCAGTACTTC. The chain links TRBV7-2 to TRBJ2-5, with D tentatively TRBD1 (6 bases). Germline V CDR1 and CDR2: SGHTA, FQGNSA. With 3 bases removed from V and 5 bases from J, the gap between germline ends came to 22 bases. The CDR3 length is 17 residues.

The chain employs TRBV7-2 and TRBJ1-2; 9 nucleotides align to TRBD1. Germline V CDR1 and CDR2: SGHTA, FQGNSA. The CDR3 sequence is 16 residues long. V lost 5 bases and J lost 0; bases outside the gene matches: 7. CDR3 DNA sequence: TGTGCCAGCAGCCCCGGACAGGGGACAGCTAACTATGGCTACACCTTC. This encodes CASSPGQGTANYGYTF.

The J gene is TRBJ1-3, the V gene TRBV5-1; TRBD1 agrees at 9 bases. The CDR3 length is 16 residues. V trimming: 0 bases; J trimming: 7 bases; junction bases outside the gene matches: 8. Looked up from germline, CDR1 is SGHRS and CDR2 is YFSETQ. The CDR3 is CASSLALQGAANTIYF. The CDR3 DNA sequence: TGCGCCAGCAGCTTGGCCCTACAGGGGGCGGCTAACACCATATATTTT.

The V and J genes are TRBV30 and TRBJ2-3; the D gene is possibly TRBD1 (6 bases). This CDR3 contains 14 residues. V lost 3 bases to trimming and J lost 0 bases, with 10 bases between them. The germline V gene encodes CDR1 GTSNPN and CDR2 SVGIG (reference sequence). CDR3 amino acids: CAWRGGFSTDTQYF. In DNA form, the CDR3 reads TGTGCCTGGAGAGGGGGTTTTAGCACAGATACGCAGTATTTT.

The chain is built from TRBV27 and TRBJ2-2; 7 bases align to TRBD1. This CDR3 region has 15 residues. The V and J ends lost 6 bases and 7 bases, in that order; junction bases with no gene match: 11. Germline V lookup: CDR1 MNHEY, CDR2 SMNVEV (reference sequence). The DNA for the CDR3 is TGTGCCAGCAGAGCAACAGGGGCCGATAGCGGGGAGCTGTTTTTT. This encodes CASRATGADSGELFF.

The chain has TRBV9 and TRBJ2-7, with 9 bases matching TRBD1. V gave up 3 bases and J gave up 6 bases; unmatched junction bases: 7. There are 14 residues in the CDR3. Germline CDR1 is SGDLS and CDR2 is YYNGEE. The CDR3 coding sequence is TGTGCCAGCAGCGGAAGAACAGGGGGCGGCGAGCAGTACTTC. This translates into CASSGRTGGGEQYF.

V gene TRBV10-2 combines with J gene TRBJ1-2; maybe TRBD1 (5 bases). The CDR3 covers 14 residues. Germline values: CDR1 WSHSY, CDR2 SAAADI. Trimming pared 1 base from V and 4 bases from J, leaving 10 bases between. CDR3 DNA: TGCGCCAGCAGTGAGTGGGGGGTAGGCTATGGCTACACCTTC. It codes for CASSEWGVGYGYTF.

The V gene is TRBV3-1 (or the pseudogene TRBV3-2), the J gene TRBJ2-7, with D uncertain. CDR1 is LGHDT and CDR2 is YNNKEL in the germline V gene (reference sequence). The CDR3 is 15 residues long. The germline V and J ends were trimmed by 2 bases and 2 bases, with 13 bases remaining between them. Here the CDR3 DNA reads TGTGCCAGCAGCCAACCGCCAGCGTCAGCCTACGAGCAGTACTTC. Its translation is CASSQPPASAYEQYF.